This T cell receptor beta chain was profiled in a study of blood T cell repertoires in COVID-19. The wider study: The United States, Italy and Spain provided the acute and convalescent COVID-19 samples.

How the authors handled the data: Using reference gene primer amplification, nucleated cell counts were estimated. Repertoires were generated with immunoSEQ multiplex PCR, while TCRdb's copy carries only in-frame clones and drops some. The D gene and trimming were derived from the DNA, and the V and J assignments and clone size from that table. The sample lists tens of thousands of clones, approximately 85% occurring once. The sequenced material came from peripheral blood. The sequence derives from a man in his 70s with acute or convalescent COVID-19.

CDR3 sequence reads: CASSYSQNTEAFF. CDR3 DNA: TGTGCCAGCAGTTACTCACAGAACACTGAAGCTTTCTTT. The chain carries TRBV6-6 and TRBJ1-1; the D is unclear. Deletions cut 0 bases from V and 1 base from J, with 3 bases between. CDR3 size: 13 residues. Germline V lookup: CDR1 MNHNY, CDR2 SVGAGI (reference sequence).